The 30 T cell receptor beta chains reported below all come from one sample, sequenced in a study of radiation and T cells in renal cell carcinoma (dated by TCRdb to the early 2020s). The time point label on this specimen signifies: baseline pretreatment blood. The treatment or condition label corresponds to: 15 Gy SBRT to primary tumor, nephrectomy 4 weeks later. The library came from the immunoSEQ multiplex PCR assay. Held by TCRdb, this immuneACCESS table contains in-frame sequences only and omits some clones. Under half of the omission traces to an unresolved V gene where checked; the cause of the rest is unknown. This sample is represented by just over 95,000 clones; roughly 90% of them were singletons. The ten largest clones represent 7.5% to 8.5% of the sample. Source: blood, taken from a patient whose treatment included radiotherapy and nephrectomy. All receptors come from a man aged 50 to 59 with renal cell carcinoma.

V usage is TRBV5-5 and J usage is TRBJ1-4, with D maybe TRBD1 (5 bases). The CDR3 has 14 residues. The V and J ends lost 2 bases and 3 bases respectively, with 8 bases between them. Germline CDR1 is SGHKS and CDR2 is YYEKEE (reference sequence). CDR3 loop: CASSFRDPNEKLFF. The CDR3 nucleotides read TGTGCCAGCAGCTTCCGGGACCCTAATGAAAAACTGTTTTTT.

The chain is built from TRBV28 and TRBJ1-1; possible D gene TRBD1, 5 bases. Per germline, CDR1 MDHEN and CDR2 SYDVKM. The CDR3 sequence is 18 residues long. Trimming pared 2 bases from V and 3 bases from J, leaving 22 bases between. The CDR3 is CASSLVIQRWQGDTEAFF. The CDR3, as DNA: TGTGCCAGCAGTTTAGTTATTCAAAGATGGCAGGGTGACACTGAAGCTTTCTTT. The full variable domain, rest sourced from reference TRBV28 and TRBJ1-1, is DVKVTQSSRYLVKRTGEKVFLECVQDMDHENMFWYRQDPGLGLRLIYFSYDVKMKEKGDIPEGYSVSREKKERFSLILESASTNQTSMYLCASSLVIQRWQGDTEAFFGQGTRLTVV.

This sequence joins TRBV27 and TRBJ2-7; possibly TRBD1 for D (5 bases). With 4 bases removed from V and 2 bases from J, the gap between germline ends came to 15 bases. Germline values: CDR1 MNHEY, CDR2 SMNVEV (reference sequence). This CDR3 contains 15 residues. CDR3 DNA: TGTGCCAGCAGTTCCCCCCAGGGCAGGACCTACGAGCAGTACTTC. Amino acid sequence: CASSSPQGRTYEQYF.

This chain uses TRBV7-8 with TRBJ2-5; 7 bases line up with TRBD1. Trimming cost V 5 bases and J 5 bases; bases outside gene matches: 11. Germline V CDR1 and CDR2: SGHVS, FQNEAQ. The CDR3 is 15 residues long. CDR3 in amino acids: CASSPLTGRRETQYF. CDR3 DNA sequence: TGTGCCAGCAGCCCGTTGACAGGGCGGAGGGAGACCCAGTACTTC.

This chain uses TRBV7-9 with TRBJ2-1, with 16 nucleotides matching TRBD2. Germline V gene data show CDR1 as SEHNR and CDR2 as FQNEAQ (reference sequence). With 7 bases clipped from V and 4 bases from J, the junction kept 4 bases outside the gene matches. The CDR3 length is 16 residues. As DNA, the CDR3 is TGTGCCAGCAAGGGGACTAGCGGGAGGGAATACAATGAGCAGTTCTTC. Translation gives CASKGTSGREYNEQFF.

The sample holds a few counts of this clone. The rearrangement links TRBV7-8 to TRBJ1-1, with TRBD1 matching 7 bases. The CDR3 has 14 residues. V dropped 4 bases and J dropped 7; count of bases not matched to a gene: 9. CDR1 is SGHVS and CDR2 is FQNEAQ in the germline V gene. The CDR3 sequence is CASSSIRGRVEAFF. CDR3 coding DNA: TGTGCCAGCAGCTCAATCAGGGGGAGGGTTGAAGCTTTCTTT.

This sequence joins TRBV19 and TRBJ1-4, with D maybe TRBD1 (5 bases). V lost 3 bases to trimming and J lost 4 bases, with 12 bases between them. The CDR3 consists of 15 residues. Germline V lookup: CDR1 LNHDA, CDR2 SQIVND (reference sequence). The DNA for the CDR3 is TGTGCCAGTAGTATGTATGGGGGTGTTAATGAAAAACTGTTTTTT. Encoded protein: CASSMYGGVNEKLFF.

V and J are TRBV11-2 and TRBJ2-1; 16 bases align to TRBD2. Germline V lookup: CDR1 SGHAT, CDR2 FQNNGV. The ends lost 7 bases at V and 6 bases at J; junction bases unmatched: 9. The CDR3 covers 17 residues. The CDR3 reads CASTIGTSGGARNEQFF. As DNA, the CDR3 is TGTGCCAGCACCATCGGGACTAGCGGGGGGGCCCGCAATGAGCAGTTCTTC. The full variable domain, in which reference TRBV11-2 and TRBJ2-1 provide the parts outside the CDR3, is EAGVAQSPRYKIIEKRQSVAFWCNPISGHATLYWYQQILGQGPKLLIQFQNNGVVDDSQLPKDRFSAERLKGVDSTLKIQPAKLEDSAVYLCASTIGTSGGARNEQFFGPGTRLTVL.

This clone occurred once. This chain joins TRBV9 and TRBJ2-7, with 9 bases matching TRBD1. CDR1 and CDR2 (germline): SGDLS, YYNGEE. The CDR3 consists of 14 residues. V lost 10 bases, J lost 1 base, and 9 bases stayed unmatched. The CDR3 protein is CASQAGQGSYEQYF. CDR3 coding DNA: TGTGCCTCCCAGGCGGGACAGGGTTCCTACGAGCAGTACTTC.

J is TRBJ1-1 and V is TRBV4-3; the D gene is possibly TRBD1 (6 bases). Deletions cut 0 bases from V and 5 bases from J, with 10 bases between. This CDR3 has 14 amino acids. Germline values: CDR1 LGHNA, CDR2 YSLEER. In DNA, the CDR3 is TGCGCCAGCAGCCAAGAGTCAGGGGATACTGAAGCTTTCTTT. It codes for CASSQESGDTEAFF.

The V and J genes are TRBV4-1 and TRBJ2-7; D not certain. This CDR3 comprises 14 residues. The germline V gene has CDR1 MGHRA and CDR2 YSYEKL. V dropped 0 bases and J dropped 1 base, with 7 bases sitting between them. The CDR3 spells CASSQEVWSYEQYF. The DNA for the CDR3 is TGCGCCAGCAGCCAAGAAGTCTGGTCCTACGAGCAGTACTTC.

The V and J genes are TRBV18 and TRBJ2-3, with TRBD1 matching over 11 bases. CDR1 is KGHSH and CDR2 is LQKENI in the germline V gene. There are 15 residues in the CDR3. V gave up 4 bases and J gave up 1 base; unmatched junction bases: 1. The CDR3 DNA sequence: TGTGCCAGCTCACTGGGACAGGGGGGCACAGATACGCAGTATTTT. This encodes CASSLGQGGTDTQYF.

The V gene is TRBV19, the J gene TRBJ2-5; 7 bases are a match to TRBD1. Germline trimming cut 1 base from V and 2 bases from J; bases unmatched to any gene: 13. Germline CDR1 is LNHDA and CDR2 is SQIVND (reference sequence). The CDR3 is made up of 18 amino acids. This CDR3 is CASSIVHTGAPLQETQYF. The CDR3 DNA reads as TGTGCCAGTAGTATAGTCCACACAGGGGCTCCCCTGCAAGAGACCCAGTACTTC.

The table lists this clone with many counts. V usage is TRBV10-3 and J usage is TRBJ2-7; tentatively, D is TRBD1 or TRBD2 (5 bases each). Germline CDR1 reads ENHRY; CDR2 reads SYGVKD. CDR3 size: 16 residues. V was cut by 2 bases and J by 2 bases, with 16 bases left in between. The CDR3 bases are TGTGCCATCAGTGAGGCGAGGGGCAGTGCCACCTACGAGCAGTACTTC. Residues: CAISEARGSATYEQYF.

This chain connects TRBV6-5 to TRBJ2-3, with 10 nucleotides matching TRBD2. Germline V gene lookup returns CDR1 MNHEY and CDR2 SVGAGI. The ends lost 6 bases at V and 2 bases at J; junction bases unmatched: 2. The CDR3 is made up of 14 amino acids. This CDR3 is CASSLAGDTDTQYF. For the CDR3, the DNA is TGTGCCAGCAGCCTAGCGGGGGACACAGATACGCAGTATTTT.

The gene calls are TRBV4-2 and TRBJ2-3; 8 bases line up with TRBD2. Trimming at V came to 1 base and at J to 4 bases, leaving 1 base not matched to a gene. CDR1 and CDR2 from the germline V gene are LGHNA and YNFKEQ. The CDR3 runs 14 residues. The CDR3 sequence is CASSQGREADTQYF. The CDR3 region has the DNA TGTGCCAGCAGCCAAGGGCGGGAGGCAGATACGCAGTATTTT.

The CDR3 loop is CASSQTGWVSGQYF. In DNA, the CDR3 is TGTGCCAGCAGCCAGACAGGGTGGGTGTCCGGGCAGTACTTC. The chain recombines TRBV28 with TRBJ2-7; TRBD1 matches at 7 bases. Germline values: CDR1 MDHEN, CDR2 SYDVKM. Trimming removed 6 bases from V and 9 bases from J; junction bases left unmatched: 14. The CDR3 spans 14 residues.

The chain couples TRBV6-5 to TRBJ1-2, with a tentative D call TRBD1 (6 bases). The CDR3 spans 16 residues. Germline V lookup: CDR1 MNHEY, CDR2 SVGAGI. The V and J ends lost 4 bases and 6 bases respectively, with 21 bases between them. The CDR3 DNA sequence: TGTGCCAGCAGTTCCCAAGACAGGACGGGTAGCGATGGCTACACCTTC. Translation: CASSSQDRTGSDGYTF.

This chain joins TRBV6-6 and TRBJ2-7; D could derive from TRBD1 or TRBD2 (5 bases each). Germline assignment: CDR1 MNHNY and CDR2 SVGAGI (reference sequence). The CDR3 has 15 residues. The germline V and J ends were trimmed by 6 bases and 3 bases, with 18 bases remaining between them. CDR3 residues: CASRFGDAERYEQYF. DNA of the CDR3: TGTGCCAGCAGATTCGGGGACGCCGAGCGCTACGAGCAGTACTTC.

This clone was seen a few times. This chain links TRBV7-2 with TRBJ2-1; 8 bases fit TRBD1. The CDR3 loop spans 16 amino acids. CDR1 and CDR2 (germline): SGHTA, FQGNSA. Losses at the gene ends were 4 bases for V and 6 bases for J; bases not matched to a gene: 11. The CDR3 DNA follows: TGTGCCAGCAGCTGGCTACCGGGACAGGTTGGCAATGAGCAGTTCTTC. This codes for CASSWLPGQVGNEQFF.

This chain connects TRBV11-2 to TRBJ1-1, with D unresolved. Germline CDR1 is SGHAT and CDR2 is FQNNGV. The length of the CDR3 is 12 residues. V dropped 4 bases and J dropped 5 bases, with 8 bases sitting between them. CDR3 bases: TGTGCCAGCAGCTCCAGTTGGACTGAAGCTTTCTTT. Its protein is CASSSSWTEAFF.

The V call is TRBV7-2, the J call TRBJ2-3, with D possibly called TRBD1 or TRBD2 (5 bases each). Germline CDR1 and CDR2: SGHTA and FQGNSA. Trimming pared 5 bases from V and 2 bases from J, leaving 17 bases between. The CDR3 spans 16 residues. CDR3 region: CASSRQLATYTDTQYF. The CDR3 DNA reads TGTGCCAGCAGCCGACAGCTAGCTACGTACACAGATACGCAGTATTTT.

This clone was counted only a few times. J is TRBJ2-3 and V is TRBV4-2; no clear D gene. Germline V gene lookup returns CDR1 LGHNA and CDR2 YNFKEQ. This CDR3 has 12 residues. Trimming removed 0 bases at V and 5 bases at J, with 3 bases between. CDR3 in DNA: TGTGCCAGCAGCCAAGACGGAGATACGCAGTATTTT. Translating gives CASSQDGDTQYF.

This clone was seen only once. The J gene is TRBJ1-4, the V gene TRBV7-9; perhaps TRBD1 as D (6 bases). V was shortened by 2 bases and J by 12 bases, with 19 bases between the two germline ends. Germline CDR1 SEHNR, CDR2 FQNEAQ (reference sequence). CDR3 length: 15 residues. DNA of the CDR3: TGTGCCAGCAGCTTAACGGGGGCCCACCCAGGGGAACTGTTTTTT. Its translation: CASSLTGAHPGELFF. Full variable domain (outside the CDR3, taken from reference TRBV7-9 and TRBJ1-4): DTGVSQNPRHKITKRGQNVTFRCDPISEHNRLYWYRQTLGQGPEFLTYFQNEAQLEKSRLLSDRFSAERPKGSFSTLEIQRTEQGDSAMYLCASSLTGAHPGELFFGSGTQLSVL.

The J gene is TRBJ2-2, the V gene TRBV5-6; 7 nucleotides agree with TRBD1. This CDR3 region has 15 residues. V shed 1 base and J 7 bases; nucleotides not matched to a gene: 7. In germline, CDR1 is SGHDT, CDR2 YYEEEE. CDR3 DNA sequence: TGTGCCAGCAGCTTGATAGGGGGCCATGGCGGGGAGCTGTTTTTT. Its protein product is CASSLIGGHGGELFF.

The genes are TRBV7-3 and TRBJ2-3; TRBD1 agrees at 9 bases. CDR3 length: 14 residues. Germline V CDR1 and CDR2: SGHTA, FQGTGA. The ends lost 6 bases at V and 3 bases at J; junction bases unmatched: 4. Written as DNA, the CDR3 is TGTGCCAGCAGTAACAGGGGGCCAACAGATACGCAGTATTTT. Encoded protein: CASSNRGPTDTQYF. Drawing the rest from reference TRBV7-3 and TRBJ2-3, the complete variable domain is GAGVSQTPSNKVTEKGKYVELRCDPISGHTALYWYRQSLGQGPEFLIYFQGTGAADDSGLPNDRFFAVRPEGSVSTLKIQRTERGDSAVYLCASSNRGPTDTQYFGPGTRLTVL.

The DNA for the CDR3 is TGTGCCAGCAGTTACTCTAGGCGGAACACTGAAGCTTTCTTT. Protein: CASSYSRRNTEAFF. The rearrangement joins TRBV6-5 to TRBJ1-1; D gene unclear. Germline V gives CDR1 MNHEY, CDR2 SVGAGI. Trimming shortened V by 0 bases and J by 1 base, and 6 bases separated the two germline ends. The length of the CDR3 is 14 residues.

As DNA, the CDR3 is TGTGCCAGCATATATTCAGGGAGGAACACTGAAGCTTTCTTT. Its translation is CASIYSGRNTEAFF. The chain links TRBV6-1 to TRBJ1-1, with D perhaps matching TRBD1 (5 bases). Germline CDR1 and CDR2: MNHNS and SASEGT. The V end lost 7 bases, the J end lost 1 base, and 13 bases lay between the germline ends. This CDR3 has 14 amino acids.

CDR3 amino acids: CASSHEVSYEQYF. In DNA form, the CDR3 reads TGCGCCAGCAGCCACGAAGTTTCCTACGAGCAGTACTTC. The chain is built from TRBV4-1 and TRBJ2-7, with no clear D. Deletions cut 3 bases from V and 1 base from J, with 7 bases between. CDR1 and CDR2 from the germline V gene are MGHRA and YSYEKL. The CDR3 has 13 residues.

In this sample, this clone turned up once. The rearrangement links TRBV29-1 to TRBJ2-7; D is unclear. This CDR3 is 12 amino acids long. V was pared by 1 base and J by 3 bases, with 7 bases between. Germline loops: CDR1 SQVTM, CDR2 ANQGSEA. In DNA, the CDR3 is TGCAGCGTTGAAGGGGCCAGCTACGAGCAGTACTTC. It encodes CSVEGASYEQYF.